The 3 T cell receptor beta chains below were found in one sample sequenced in a study of T cells expressing NK-cell markers. Reanalyzing the 5' RACE reads, TCRdb keeps one entry per CDR3 protein, without DNA. The sample table sets out 300,000 to 500,000 distinct CDR3 sequences. Sequenced: blood T cells: a sorted CD56 or NKG2C T cell subset, CD4+ or CD8+ T cells, or bulk PBMC T cells (not recorded which). All receptors come from a woman in her forties or fifties in good health.

The chain carries TRBV20-1 and TRBJ1-1; the TCRdb call, TRBD1, lacks DNA for checking. CDR3 size: 15 residues. CDR1 and CDR2 (germline): DFQATT, SNEGSKA (reference sequence). This chain's CDR3 is CSASQEPAMNTEAFF.

The CDR3 region is CASSEASGVNTGELFF. The chain is built from TRBV2 and TRBJ2-2; TCRdb's D gene call, TRBD2, goes unchecked for lack of DNA. The CDR3 loop spans 16 amino acids. Germline assignment: CDR1 SNHLY and CDR2 FYNNEI.

V gene TRBV29-1 combines with J gene TRBJ1-1; TCRdb's D gene call, TRBD1, goes unchecked for lack of DNA. In germline, CDR1 is SQVTM, CDR2 ANQGSEA. The CDR3 has 12 amino acids. The CDR3 is CSVTGSITEAFF.